This T cell receptor beta chain was retrieved from a study of radiotherapy plus CTLA-4 blockade in lung cancer. This clone was recorded once. The target antigen is unknown. The study's findings and limits: Increased serum interferon-beta after radiation also reportedly predicted response strongly.

There are 13 residues in the CDR3. CDR1 and CDR2 (germline): SGHNT, YENEEA. The V segment lost 2 bases and the J segment 5 bases; nucleotides outside the gene matches: 2. This table comes from immunoSEQ multiplex PCR, and its TCRdb copy is limited to in-frame clones, with some not included. The table has about 87,000 clones, approximately 86% seen once. The material was peripheral blood, obtained from a patient treated with radiotherapy plus ipilimumab. This chain connects TRBV11-3 to TRBJ2-5, with TRBD2 matching 7 bases. The TCR was taken from a human donor with non-small cell lung cancer that progressed on radiotherapy plus ipilimumab. CDR3 amino acids: CASSLMGGETQYF. DNA of the CDR3: TGTGCCAGCAGCTTAATGGGGGGGGAGACCCAGTACTTC.